This TCR beta chain was identified during a study of cytomegalovirus exposure and HLA in healthy donors (TCRdb year 2017). Background on the whole study: An earlier analysis of approximately 640 of the donors reported roughly 270 Gb of sequence data and 117 million unique TCR beta sequences from roughly 200 million T cells. Every repertoire in the discovery cohort had been generated on one and the same sequencing platform. The genetic ancestry cluster associated with self-reported Caucasian donors included over 65% of the 350 to 500 genotyped donors. Several DR-DQ haplotypes were handled as single units for association and clustering because linkage in the cohort was strong. Rather than using new phenotypic data, the later analysis identified candidate immune exposures from TCR beta sequences and from how often those sequences occurred across donors. On average, about 200,000 unique TCR beta nucleotide sequences were sequenced per donor among 350 to 400 genotyped donors of the cohort, with roughly 18% of those sequences being non-productive. An early release covering about 600 HLA-typed donors comprised about 300 gigabases of sequencing data and tens of millions of unique TCR sequences. Alongside the repertoire data, information on donor age, sex, ethnicity and CMV serostatus was compiled. The study used immunosequencing to profile the T cell repertoires of several hundred subjects and linked those repertoires to cytomegalovirus serostatus. The number of typed donors differed by locus: about 620-630 for A, B, C, DRB1 and DQB1; some 500 for DQA1; some 590 for DPA1; and some 470 for DPB1. To study patterns of TCR occurrence, a later analysis re-analyzed previously published TCR beta repertoires from under 750 donors and added high-resolution HLA genotyping. HLA typing included class I and class II loci at four-digit resolution. A separate validation cohort of about 110 different subjects was used in addition to the 666-subject first cohort. High-throughput TCR immunosequencing, statistical association of individual TCRs with disease status, and machine learning were combined to predict cytomegalovirus infection status. An earlier analysis of nearly 600 of the donors applied high-throughput TCR beta sequencing to assess whether each TCR beta V gene segment acted as functional or pseudogenic. The study was designed to test whether signatures of past pathogen exposure could be identified by cataloging public T cell receptors. A later genetic analysis took genome-wide SNP genotypes for about three fifths of the roughly 700 donors and used that subset as a discovery cohort. Summary of the overall study and its limitations: Linkage disequilibrium might explain the correlated functional status among segregating V segments, but an unknown experimental factor could not be excluded. Immune exposure information for the cohort was limited to CMV serostatus. This cohort had only TCR beta chains sequenced, and the lack of alpha or paired-chain data limited which features could be detected. A further reported finding was that TCR beta sequences accurately predicted the HLA-A and HLA-B alleles for most subjects in the first cohort. When HLA alleles, especially DR and DQ, strongly co-occurred, attributing TCR associations to individual alleles was difficult. A few of the identified cytomegalovirus-associated TCR beta chains were confirmed in vitro to be specific for cytomegalovirus antigens. According to a later analysis, TCR association rates differed among HLA loci, with DRB1 alleles showing the most associated TCRs and HLA-C alleles showing the fewest. According to a later analysis, most CMV-associated TCR beta chains appeared to be HLA-restricted, and the HLA associations seemed to be driven largely by CMV exposure. In the study, some 160 TCR beta chains were listed as associated with cytomegalovirus. The presence/absence analyses assumed that sequencing depth was roughly uniform across donors, and that assumption may not be true. Broadly in line with IMGT annotations, most TCR beta V segments showed up in productive rearrangements about 87% or about 30% of the time in an earlier analysis of several hundred of the donors. Most TCR sequences were observed very rarely across donors, whereas some public TCRs were present in many individuals. A later analysis reported that several top co-occurrence clusters appeared linked to parvovirus B19, influenza, CMV and Epstein-Barr virus. In a later genetic analysis, fewer N-insertions in productive TCRs were reported among donors in an Asian-associated ancestry cluster than the 666-donor mean. A cluster of highly shared sequence variants was judged likely to represent a technical artifact of the sequencing pipeline. According to the authors, the approach could potentially be generalized to other disease states and immunological phenotypes. Some IMGT-functional V segments, including TRBV6-2 and TRBV6-3, could not be told apart with the 87-base-pair reads, so those segments were excluded. In both the original and validation cohorts, the classifier was reported to diagnose cytomegalovirus status with high specificity and sensitivity. Specific HLA alleles were associated with some 15,000 TCR beta sequences at a false discovery rate of 0.05 in a later analysis. In a later analysis, HLA-associated TCR beta chains showed more clonal expansion and lower generation probabilities than non-associated chains that were equally common. Over 15 rarely observed V segments, including chromosome 9 orphons, were excluded from the earlier analysis of almost 600 of the donors because counts were too low. V-gene and J-gene trimming of TCR beta chains was associated with a missense DCLRE1C variant in a later genetic analysis, and the association was replicated in an independent cohort. Because HLA typing was missing for some donors at each locus, association tests included only the typed subset.

The library came from the immunoSEQ multiplex PCR assay. For the multiplex PCR, a mixture combining 60 forward primers for TCR Vbeta segments and 13 reverse primers for TCR Jbeta segments was used. The CDR3 region of rearranged TCR beta genes was amplified from genomic DNA with a multiplex PCR assay. On the Illumina HiSeq System, the amplified TCR beta libraries were sequenced as 87-base-pair reads. The authors processed their data as follows. In a later analysis, tens of millions of unique TCR beta chains were counted across the approximately 620 repertoires, and roughly 11 million of these chains were shared by at least two donors. Raw reads were error-corrected and collapsed into unique sequences with a nearest-neighbor algorithm that merged closely related sequences to remove PCR and sequencing errors. Alignment of CDR3 sequences to IMGT reference sequences was used to assign V, D and J gene segments. Each retained sequence needed at least a six-nucleotide match to both a V gene segment and a J gene segment. Rearrangements were classified as productive when the CDR3 lacked stop codons and remained in frame with V and J, and all other rearrangements were classified as non-productive. Following IMGT convention, CDR3 was defined as the stretch from the second conserved V-encoded cysteine to the conserved J-encoded phenylalanine. Sequences without an unambiguous match to a single V gene segment were excluded from the earlier analysis of approximately 560 of the donors. In an earlier analysis of 587 of the donors, V segments were called functional above 56.7% productive rearrangements and were called segregating when the between-donor standard deviation exceeded 5%. A statistical classification framework was developed to diagnose cytomegalovirus status using the catalog of TCR beta chain sequences. In a later analysis, V and J genes were assigned by comparing TCR nucleotide sequences against IMGT/GENE-DB human TR gene sequences. In a later analysis, CDR3 sequences and most-parsimonious VDJ recombination scenarios were assigned using the TCRdist pipeline. In a later analysis, every TCR beta chain was defined by the combination of its CDR3 amino acid sequence and its V-gene family, and reads without a unique V-gene family were dropped. A later analysis removed 500 to 600 highly shared, low-generation-probability nucleotide sequences to deal with suspected cross-contamination and a sequencing artifact. In a later analysis, a clonal expansion index was calculated for each public chain from normalized within-repertoire ranks of inferred template counts. In a later analysis, generation probabilities were computed with a VDJ recombination model fitted to out-of-frame rearrangements, and the resulting probabilities were checked against IGoR. In a later analysis, TCR-TCR, TCR-HLA and TCR-CMV co-occurrence was scored with hypergeometric tests, and a repertoire-size bias correction was applied to TCR pairs. In a later analysis, false discovery rates were estimated by permuting HLA or CMV assignments 20 times. A later analysis grouped co-occurring TCRs with DBSCAN, adding TCRdist sequence similarity when clustering within HLA-allele-positive subsets. Repertoires with fewer than 30,000 or more than 120,000 public chains, plus five repertoires with anomalous nucleotide sharing, were excluded from co-occurrence clustering. Imported from immuneACCESS, the table was reduced by TCRdb to in-frame sequences with V and J called. These copies leave out some clones; in studies compared against another copy, an unresolved V gene accounts for under half, and the cause of the remainder is not known. The D gene and trimming were derived from the DNA, and the V and J assignments and clone size from that table. The sample table records some 130,000 clones; under 80% of these occur just once. The top ten hold about 10% of the sample.

This clone has only one observation. There is no known antigen for this receptor. No base qualities exist here, and no much larger clone lies one base off it. From the cysteine through the phenylalanine, the CDR3 covers 13 amino acids. The entry retains the CDR3 DNA only, 39 bases that are in frame from base 1. A distance of 20 bases separates the germline ends of V and J, which lose 11 bases and 10 bases respectively. For CDR1 and CDR2, the germline V gene lists MDHEN and SYDVKM. The cohort was made up of 666 healthy bone marrow donors. At the time of sampling, every cohort member was nominally healthy, though immune exposures that went unrecorded were likely present. The donor tested CMV seropositive, placing the donor among the approximately 310 seropositive members of the cohort. A peripheral blood sample was collected from each donor, and TCR beta sequencing was performed on peripheral blood mononuclear cells. The Qiagen DNeasy Blood Extraction Kit was used to extract genomic DNA from the blood cell samples.

Sequencing input: PBMCs. This clonotype originated in a woman between 45 and 65 years old in good health and CMV-seropositive. This chain joins TRBV28 to TRBJ1-4; the D segment could be TRBD1, given 5 matching bases. CDR3 loop: CASEGVFVGKLFF. The DNA reads as follows: TGTGCCTCGGAAGGGGTCTTCGTAGGAAAACTGTTTTTT.